Presented here are 23 T cell receptor beta chains from one specimen sequenced in a study of OX40 agonist ivuxolimab in advanced cancers. Method: immunoSEQ multiplex PCR; TCRdb's copy keeps in-frame clones and lacks some. Of roughly 16,000 clones in the sample, 76% were seen once. The sample consisted of CD4+ or CD8+ T cells sorted from blood, taken in a trial of the OX40 agonist ivuxolimab. Receptors originate from an adult with an advanced solid tumor such as melanoma, head and neck, liver or kidney cancer.

V gene TRBV4-2 combines with J gene TRBJ2-1, with 9 bases aligning to TRBD2. Germline V gives CDR1 LGHNA, CDR2 YNFKEQ. CDR3 size: 17 residues. The V and J ends lost 0 bases and 8 bases, in that order; junction bases with no gene match: 11. The CDR3 loop reads CASSQDLAGFFGDEQFF. In DNA, the CDR3 is TGTGCCAGCAGCCAAGATCTAGCGGGATTTTTTGGGGATGAGCAGTTCTTC.

The chain is built from TRBV18 and TRBJ1-2; D gene unclear. Germline V CDR1 and CDR2: KGHSH, LQKENI. The V end lost 6 bases, the J end lost 4 bases, and 18 bases lay between the germline ends. The CDR3 runs to 15 residues. Here the CDR3 reads CASSSSDGSGYGYTF. DNA for the CDR3: TGTGCCAGCTCCTCCAGTGACGGGAGTGGCTATGGCTACACCTTC. The variable domain in full, completed from reference TRBV18 and TRBJ1-2, reads NAGVMQNPRHLVRRRGQEARLRCSPMKGHSHVYWYRQLPEEGLKFMVYLQKENIIDESGMPKERFSAEFPKEGPSILRIQQVVRGDSAAYFCASSSSDGSGYGYTFGSGTRLTVV.

V and J are TRBV9 and TRBJ2-7; possible D gene TRBD2, 7 bases. The V end was cut by 5 bases, the J end by 7 bases, with 22 bases between. Germline V gene sequence: CDR1 SGDLS, CDR2 YYNGEE. The CDR3 runs to 15 residues. The CDR3 is CASSSEGGSSREQYF. The CDR3 nucleotides are TGTGCCAGCAGTTCCGAGGGGGGGAGCTCGCGAGAGCAGTACTTC. Full variable domain (rest looked up from reference TRBV9 and TRBJ2-7): DSGVTQTPKHLITATGQRVTLRCSPRSGDLSVYWYQQSLDQGLQFLIQYYNGEERAKGNILERFSAQQFPDLHSELNLSSLELGDSALYFCASSSEGGSSREQYFGPGTRLTVT.

A single count supports this clone. The chain employs TRBV25-1 and TRBJ2-7; TRBD2 might be the D (6 bases). Germline values: CDR1 MGHDK, CDR2 SYGVNS. The length of the CDR3 is 13 residues. Trimming stripped 4 bases from V and 3 bases from J, with 10 bases between. CDR3 nucleotide sequence: TGTGCCAGCAGTGGAGGGACTCACTACGAGCAGTACTTC. The encoded protein is CASSGGTHYEQYF.

The rearrangement joins TRBV2 to TRBJ1-6, with D maybe TRBD1 (6 bases). Germline CDR1 and CDR2: SNHLY and FYNNEI. The CDR3 loop spans 16 amino acids. V lost 7 bases and J 2 bases, leaving 15 bases between the germline ends. The CDR3 protein is CASMGSRGAYNSPLHF. The CDR3, as DNA: TGTGCCAGCATGGGATCCAGGGGTGCCTATAATTCACCCCTCCACTTT.

This clone was seen only a few times. The chain joins TRBV10-3 to TRBJ1-1, with D possibly matching TRBD1 (6 bases). V dropped 0 bases and J dropped 1 base, with 12 bases sitting between them. From germline, CDR1 is ENHRY and CDR2 SYGVKD. CDR3 size: 16 residues. Here the CDR3 DNA reads TGTGCCATCAGTGAGTCGCGGGGGCCGGGGAACACTGAAGCTTTCTTT. This codes for CAISESRGPGNTEAFF.

The chain combines TRBV15 with TRBJ2-7; no firm D call. Per the germline V gene, CDR1 is LNHNV and CDR2 is YYDKDF (reference sequence). The V end was cut by 1 base, the J end by 0 bases, with 10 bases between. CDR3 size: 15 residues. CDR3 bases: TGTGCCACCAGCAGAGGGGCGCCTAACTCCTACGAGCAGTACTTC. Its protein product is CATSRGAPNSYEQYF.

V gene TRBV2 combines with J gene TRBJ1-2; 8 bases match TRBD1. This CDR3 contains 14 residues. Trimming cost V 8 bases and J 2 bases; bases outside gene matches: 7. Germline V lookup: CDR1 SNHLY, CDR2 FYNNEI. In DNA, the CDR3 is TGTGCCAGCTCCCAGGGGGCGGGAAACTATGGCTACACCTTC. It is translated as CASSQGAGNYGYTF. Drawing the rest from reference TRBV2 and TRBJ1-2, the complete variable domain is EPEVTQTPSHQVTQMGQEVILRCVPISNHLYFYWYRQILGQKVEFLVSFYNNEISEKSEIFDDQFSVERPDGSNFTLKIRSTKLEDSAMYFCASSQGAGNYGYTFGSGTRLTVV.

This clone was seen more than once but under ten times. The chain joins TRBV6-4 to TRBJ2-2; TRBD2 matches 8 bases. Trimming cost V 4 bases and J 1 base; bases outside gene matches: 2. The germline CDR1 and CDR2 sequences are MRHNA and SNTAGT. The CDR3 extends over 15 amino acids. CDR3 DNA: TGTGCCAGCAGTGCTACTAGCGGGAACACCGGGGAGCTGTTTTTT. Translation: CASSATSGNTGELFF.

This clone is classed as medium-sized. The rearrangement links TRBV15 to TRBJ2-1; D possibly matches TRBD1 or TRBD2 (5 bases each). The CDR3 extends over 14 amino acids. Germline CDR1 is LNHNV and CDR2 is YYDKDF (reference sequence). Trimming removed 8 bases from V and 5 bases from J, with 16 bases in between. The CDR3, as DNA: TGTGCCACCTCCCAGGCTGGGGGAAACAATGAGCAGTTCTTC. Protein product: CATSQAGGNNEQFF.

V gene TRBV6-1 combines with J gene TRBJ2-7, with 7 bases matching TRBD2. Trimming cost V 2 bases and J 7 bases; bases outside gene matches: 2. From germline, CDR1 is MNHNS and CDR2 SASEGT. The CDR3 consists of 12 residues. The CDR3 nucleotides are TGTGCCAGCAGTGAATCGGGGGGTGAGCAGTACTTC. This sequence encodes CASSESGGEQYF.

This clone was detected a few times. The gene calls are TRBV6-6 and TRBJ1-5; D perhaps matches TRBD1 (6 bases). From germline, CDR1 is MNHNY and CDR2 SVGAGI (reference sequence). CDR3 length: 16 amino acids. The V gene lost 6 bases and the J gene lost 0 bases, with 15 bases spanning the gap. CDR3 amino acids: CASSLPDRISNQPQHF. The CDR3 coding sequence is TGTGCCAGCAGCCTCCCCGACAGGATTAGCAATCAGCCCCAGCATTTT.

CDR3 sequence (DNA): TGTGCCAGCAGCGTGGGAGCGGGGTGGAAGGTTGGAACTGAAGCTTTCTTT. This gives the protein CASSVGAGWKVGTEAFF. The chain couples TRBV9 to TRBJ1-1; D unresolved. V was cut by 2 bases and J by 5 bases, with 22 bases left in between. The CDR3 is made up of 17 amino acids. The germline V gene encodes CDR1 SGDLS and CDR2 YYNGEE.

This rearrangement joins TRBV7-9 to TRBJ2-7, with 7 bases aligning to TRBD1. Germline V CDR1 and CDR2: SEHNR, FQNEAQ (reference sequence). This CDR3 is built from 15 residues. V lost 6 bases to trimming and J lost 2 bases; unmatched junction nucleotides: 10. The CDR3, as DNA: TGTGCCAGCAGTTCAACCGACAGGGTACCCTACGAGCAGTACTTC. Translated: CASSSTDRVPYEQYF.

This chain uses TRBV7-3 with TRBJ2-1; 11 positions match TRBD2. Germline V gives CDR1 SGHTA, CDR2 FQGTGA. V dropped 4 bases and J dropped 6; count of bases not matched to a gene: 5. The CDR3 totals 15 residues. DNA of the CDR3: TGTGCCAGCAGCTCAATAGCGGGAGGGCCCAATGAGCAGTTCTTC. Protein product: CASSSIAGGPNEQFF. Variable domain in full (rest from reference TRBV7-3 and TRBJ2-1): GAGVSQTPSNKVTEKGKYVELRCDPISGHTALYWYRQSLGQGPEFLIYFQGTGAADDSGLPNDRFFAVRPEGSVSTLKIQRTERGDSAVYLCASSSIAGGPNEQFFGPGTRLTVL.

This clone has only a few counts. The chain uses TRBV19 and TRBJ2-6, with 8 positions matching TRBD2. The length of the CDR3 is 18 residues. Losses at the gene ends were 10 bases for V and 1 base for J; bases not matched to a gene: 15. Germline V CDR1 and CDR2: LNHDA, SQIVND (reference sequence). CDR3 nucleotide sequence: TGTGCCACTATAGAGCGGGAGACCGGTTTATCTGGGGCCAACGTCCTGACTTTC. It yields the protein CATIERETGLSGANVLTF. Supplemented by reference TRBV19 and TRBJ2-6, the full variable domain reads DGGITQSPKYLFRKEGQNVTLSCEQNLNHDAMYWYRQDPGQGLRLIYYSQIVNDFQKGDIAEGYSVSREKKESFPLTVTSAQKNPTAFYLCATIERETGLSGANVLTFGAGSRLTVL.

The rearrangement uses TRBV7-2 and TRBJ2-3, with 9 nucleotides matching TRBD2. V shed 4 bases, J shed 0 bases, and the junction held 2 bases outside the gene matches. The V gene's germline CDR1 is SGHTA and CDR2 FQGNSA. The CDR3 length is 15 residues. CDR3 coding DNA: TGTGCCAGCAGCTACCTAGCGGGGAGCACAGATACGCAGTATTTT. This encodes CASSYLAGSTDTQYF.

The rearrangement links TRBV4-1 to TRBJ2-1; D not resolved. CDR1 and CDR2 from the germline V gene are MGHRA and YSYEKL. Deletions cut 2 bases from V and 7 bases from J, with 3 bases between. The CDR3 extends over 11 amino acids. In nucleotides, the CDR3 is TGCGCCAGCAGCCAACCTAATGAGCAGTTCTTC. Protein product: CASSQPNEQFF.

V is TRBV10-3 and J is TRBJ2-5; TRBD2 matches at 9 bases. The germline V gene encodes CDR1 ENHRY and CDR2 SYGVKD. J gave up 5 bases and V 3 bases, and 7 bases lay outside the gene matches. The CDR3 extends over 15 amino acids. The CDR3 coding sequence is TGTGCCATCAGTGAAGTGGGACTAGCCCAGGAGACCCAGTACTTC. This encodes CAISEVGLAQETQYF.

This chain joins TRBV27 and TRBJ2-5, with D perhaps given as TRBD1 or TRBD2 (5 bases each). This CDR3 is built from 11 residues. The V end was cut by 4 bases, the J end by 12 bases, with 12 bases between. CDR1 and CDR2 from the germline V gene are MNHEY and SMNVEV (reference sequence). CDR3 bases: TGTGCCAGCAGTTATGGGACCCTCAAGTACTTC. It encodes CASSYGTLKYF.

The chain employs TRBV6-1 and TRBJ1-6, with 9 positions matching TRBD1. This CDR3 has 17 amino acids. The germline CDR1 and CDR2 sequences are MNHNS and SASEGT. Trimming at V came to 4 bases and at J to 4 bases, leaving 8 bases not matched to a gene. The CDR3 DNA sequence: TGTGCCAGCAGTGGACTAACAGGGGGCGCGTATAATTCACCCCTCCACTTT. Translated: CASSGLTGGAYNSPLHF.

V and J are TRBV4-3 and TRBJ2-3; the match to TRBD2 covers 10 bases. The V gene end was trimmed by 0 bases and the J gene end by 8 bases; junction bases not matched to a gene: 8. Germline V gene sequence: CDR1 LGHNA, CDR2 YSLEER. CDR3 length: 16 amino acids. CDR3: CASSQDWGRLAGTQYF. CDR3 DNA: TGCGCCAGCAGCCAAGATTGGGGGAGACTAGCGGGTACGCAGTATTTT.

This clone came up a few times. The chain combines TRBV4-1 with TRBJ1-5; a possible D gene is TRBD1 (6 bases). Germline loops: CDR1 MGHRA, CDR2 YSYEKL. Trimming left V 2 bases short and J 7 bases short, with 15 bases between. CDR3 length equals 15 residues. CDR3 in amino acids: CASSQYQGPSQPQHF. The CDR3 coding sequence is TGCGCCAGCAGCCAATATCAGGGGCCAAGCCAGCCCCAGCATTTT.